Reported below is one TCR beta chain. Antigen: not known. The CDR3 sequence is 13 residues long. CDR1 and CDR2 (germline): LGHDT, YNNKEL (reference sequence). With 3 bases removed from V and 4 bases from J, the gap between germline ends came to 7 bases. Only in-frame clones appear in the TCRdb table, and some are missing; sequencing was by immunoSEQ multiplex PCR. The sample lists hundreds of thousands of clones, 92% occurring once. These data belong to a study of Ad26.COV2.S vaccination and SARS-CoV-2 variants. Study-wide findings and caveats: There was a possibility that the TCR breadth and depth analyses underestimated total T cell responses. Vaccine recipients showed a spike-specific TCR breadth that was higher than in placebo recipients. Similar non-spike TCR breadth was seen in vaccine and placebo recipients.

V and J are TRBV3-1 (or the pseudogene TRBV3-2) and TRBJ2-1; D is unclear. The sample here was peripheral blood, taken after recovery from COVID-19. This TCR was sampled from a human donor who had recovered from COVID-19. The CDR3 loop is CASSQSRYNEQFF. CDR3 nucleotides: TGTGCCAGCAGCCAGAGCCGGTACAATGAGCAGTTCTTC.